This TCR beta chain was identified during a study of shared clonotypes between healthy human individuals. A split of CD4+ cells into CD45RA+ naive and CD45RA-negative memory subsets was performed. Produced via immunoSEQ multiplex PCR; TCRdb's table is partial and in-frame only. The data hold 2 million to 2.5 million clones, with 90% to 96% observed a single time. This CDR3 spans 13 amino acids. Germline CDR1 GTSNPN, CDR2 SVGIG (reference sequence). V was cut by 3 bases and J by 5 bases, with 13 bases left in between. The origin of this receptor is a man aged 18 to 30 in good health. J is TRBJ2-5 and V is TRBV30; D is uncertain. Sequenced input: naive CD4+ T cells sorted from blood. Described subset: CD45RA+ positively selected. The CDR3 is CAWRKAATETQYF. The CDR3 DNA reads TGTGCCTGGAGAAAGGCCGCCACGGAGACCCAGTACTTC.